A selection of T cell receptor beta chains follows, all from one sample in a study of beta chain features in type 1 diabetes. Here immunoSEQ multiplex PCR was the method, and the copy in TCRdb shows in-frame clones only, minus some. Among over 350,000 clones listed, roughly 16% were seen once. Sequencing input: naive CD4+ T cells from blood. These receptors all come from a woman aged 18-29 years in good health. Each CDR3 is given with its conserved first and last residue. The D gene is left open where the match is weak. Clone size is not always given. Where it is, it says once, few, many or a class for expanded clones.

V	size	J	D	DNA	CDR3
TRBV27	NA	TRBJ2-1	NA	TGTGCCAGCAGTTTGCGGCTAGCGAACTACAATGAGCAGTTCTTC	CASSLRLANYNEQFF
TRBV5-4	NA	TRBJ2-1	NA	TGTGCCAGCAGCGCCACTAGGCCCTACAATGAGCAGTTCTTC	CASSATRPYNEQFF
TRBV27	NA	TRBJ2-7	TRBD2	TGTGCCAGCAGTCCTAGCGGGAGATCCCGCGAGCAGTACTTC	CASSPSGRSREQYF
TRBV21-1	NA	TRBJ2-1	NA	TGTGCCAGCAGGGGTAGCGGGAGGAAGGTTGAGCAGTTCTTC	CASRGSGRKVEQFF
TRBV5-1	few	TRBJ1-2	NA	TGCGCCAGCAGGGCAGGGCTCGGGGGCTACACCTTC	CASRAGLGGYTF
TRBV18	NA	TRBJ2-3	TRBD2	TGTGCCAGCTCACCCTGGACTAGCGGAAACACAGATACGCAGTATTTT	CASSPWTSGNTDTQYF
TRBV9	few	TRBJ1-1	TRBD1	TGTGCCAGCAGCGAGAGGGACAGGGGAAAGTCTGAAGCTTTCTTT	CASSERDRGKSEAFF
TRBV2	NA	TRBJ2-7	TRBD1	TGTGCCAGCAGGCTGACAGGGAGCCTTTGGGGGGAGCAGTACTTC	CASRLTGSLWGEQYF
TRBV6-1	NA	TRBJ2-7	NA	TGTGCCAGCATGAAGGGGGGGACCTCCTACGAGCAGTACTTC	CASMKGGTSYEQYF
TRBV6-5	few	TRBJ2-7	TRBD2	TGTGCCAGCACCGTGACTAGCGGGGGGCCCTACGAGCAGTACTTC	CASTVTSGGPYEQYF
TRBV7-2	NA	TRBJ2-5	NA	TGTGCCAGCAGCTTAGGAAGCGCGGGGAGGGAGACCCAGTACTTC	CASSLGSAGRETQYF
TRBV27	NA	TRBJ2-3	TRBD1	TGTGCCAGCGGACAGGGGACCACAGATACGCAGTATTTT	CASGQGTTDTQYF
TRBV30	NA	TRBJ2-7	TRBD1	TGTGCCTGGAGAAGGGACAGAGGTTACAGCGAGCAGTACTTC	CAWRRDRGYSEQYF
TRBV2	NA	TRBJ2-1	TRBD1	TGTGCCAGCAGCCGGTTCGACAGGGGACCCTACAATGAGCAGTTCTTC	CASSRFDRGPYNEQFF
TRBV7-9	NA	TRBJ2-5	TRBD2	TGTGCCAGCAGCTCATGGACTAGCGGGACCTCCGGGGAGACCCAGTACTTC	CASSSWTSGTSGETQYF
TRBV19	few	TRBJ1-1	NA	TGTGCCAGTGCTCAAGAGACTGAAGCTTTCTTT	CASAQETEAFF
TRBV28	NA	TRBJ2-7	NA	TGTGCCAGCAGTTTCAGGGGACAGCAGTACTTC	CASSFRGQQYF
TRBV18	few	TRBJ2-3	NA	TGTGCCAGCTCACCCCAGGGTAGCACAGATACGCAGTATTTT	CASSPQGSTDTQYF
TRBV4-2	NA	TRBJ2-7	TRBD1	TGTGCCAGCAGCCAAGGACCGGGACAGGGCACCTACGAGCAGTACTTC	CASSQGPGQGTYEQYF
TRBV2	few	TRBJ2-2	NA	TGTGCCAGCAGTGAACGGCGGACCGGGGAGCTGTTTTTT	CASSERRTGELFF
TRBV6-5	NA	TRBJ1-4	NA	TGTGCCAGCAGTTCCATGGCCGCGGGAGAGGAAAAACTGTTTTTT	CASSSMAAGEEKLFF
TRBV18	NA	TRBJ2-7	NA	TGTGCCAGCTCACCCCATACTAGAGAGCAGTACTTC	CASSPHTREQYF
TRBV5-1	few	TRBJ2-3	NA	TGCGCCAGCAGCCCCGGGGGGCTAGCCGCAGATACGCAGTATTTT	CASSPGGLAADTQYF
TRBV5-4	NA	TRBJ2-5	TRBD1	TGTGCCAGCAGTCTCCCGCAGGGGGCAGAGACCCAGTACTTC	CASSLPQGAETQYF
TRBV7-2	NA	TRBJ2-7	NA	TGTGCCAGCAGCTTAGCCCCCATGGGGAGCGGCTCCTACGAGCAGTACTTC	CASSLAPMGSGSYEQYF
TRBV6-5	few	TRBJ2-5	TRBD1	TGTGCCAGCAGTTATTGGACAGGGCAAGAGACCCAGTACTTC	CASSYWTGQETQYF
TRBV4-1	few	TRBJ2-1	NA	TGCGCCAGCAGCCAAGATTACGGGGTTAGCTCCTACAATGAGCAGTTCTTC	CASSQDYGVSSYNEQFF
TRBV27	few	TRBJ2-7	TRBD2	TGTGCCACGTGGACTAGCGGGAGGGGTCGCCACGAGCAGTACTTC	CATWTSGRGRHEQYF
TRBV10-3	NA	TRBJ2-1	TRBD2	TGTGCCATCAAGCCACTAGCGGGAGGGCCAAATGAGCAGTTCTTC	CAIKPLAGGPNEQFF
TRBV30	few	TRBJ2-5	TRBD1	TGTGCCTGGACCAAAACAGGGGGATCTGGGGAGACCCAGTACTTC	CAWTKTGGSGETQYF
TRBV7-3	few	TRBJ2-2	TRBD2	TGTGCCAGCAGCCCCGGACTAGCTACCGGGGAGCTGTTTTTT	CASSPGLATGELFF
TRBV7-2	NA	TRBJ2-1	NA	TGTGCCAGCAGCCCCCTTGGGGGCGATGAGCAGTTCTTC	CASSPLGGDEQFF
TRBV29-1	few	TRBJ2-2	TRBD2	TGCAGCGTCGGGACTAGCGGGAGTATCGGGGAGCTGTTTTTT	CSVGTSGSIGELFF
TRBV6-1	NA	TRBJ2-1	TRBD2	TGTGCCAGCAGTGAAAAAAGGACTAGCGGGAGAAACAATGAGCAGTTCTTC	CASSEKRTSGRNNEQFF
TRBV2	NA	TRBJ2-7	TRBD1	TGTGCCAGCGAAGGACAGGGCCCCTACGAGCAGTACTTC	CASEGQGPYEQYF
TRBV4-1	NA	TRBJ1-2	NA	TGCGCCAGCAGCCACCGCCTTGGGGCCAGAAGGGTACTAAACTATGGCTACACCTTC	CASSHRLGARRVLNYGYTF
TRBV29-1	few	TRBJ2-3	TRBD2	TGCAGCGTTGATGGGGTTAGCGGGAGGGCCCGAGGCACAGATACGCAGTATTTT	CSVDGVSGRARGTDTQYF
TRBV10-3	once	TRBJ1-2	NA	TGTGCCATCAGTGAGTCTACCAGGAACTATGGCTACACCTTC	CAISESTRNYGYTF
TRBV30	few	TRBJ1-5	NA	TGTGCCAGCGGGGCCGGTACTCATCAGCCCCAGCATTTT	CASGAGTHQPQHF
TRBV19	few	TRBJ2-3	NA	TGTGCCAGTAGTGGGCGGGGCCGACCTAGCACAGATACGCAGTATTTT	CASSGRGRPSTDTQYF
TRBV28	NA	TRBJ1-1	NA	TGTGCCAGCAGCCGGAGTCCCCACACTGAAGCTTTCTTT	CASSRSPHTEAFF
TRBV29-1	few	TRBJ1-1	NA	TGCAGCGTCGGGGGAGTAGGATTGAACACTGAAGCTTTCTTT	CSVGGVGLNTEAFF
TRBV10-3	NA	TRBJ2-1	NA	TGTGCCATCACCCGGGACTGGGAACATGAGCAGTTCTTC	CAITRDWEHEQFF
TRBV7-9	NA	TRBJ1-1	NA	TGTGCCAGCAGCTTATTTTTGGGGGGGAACACTGAAGCTTTCTTT	CASSLFLGGNTEAFF
TRBV19	NA	TRBJ2-1	TRBD2	TGTGCCAGTAGCGGTGGAGGGACTAGCAATTACAATGAGCAGTTCTTC	CASSGGGTSNYNEQFF
TRBV29-1	few	TRBJ1-1	TRBD1	TGCAGCGTTGTCCCTGGGACAGGGGGTAATGAAGCTTTCTTT	CSVVPGTGGNEAFF
TRBV4-3	few	TRBJ2-1	TRBD2	TGCGCCAGCAGCCAGGACTTAGCGGGACCCTATAAGCAGTTCTTC	CASSQDLAGPYKQFF
TRBV4-2	few	TRBJ1-2	NA	TGTGCCAGCAACGGCGGAGGGAGGGTCTATGGCTACACCTTC	CASNGGGRVYGYTF
TRBV27	few	TRBJ2-7	TRBD1	TGTGCCAGCAGTTATATGGGACAGGGGTCCTACGAGCAGTACTTC	CASSYMGQGSYEQYF
TRBV29-1	few	TRBJ2-5	NA	TGCAGCGTTCGACGGGACATGGAGGAGACCCAGTACTTC	CSVRRDMEETQYF
TRBV5-1	NA	TRBJ2-1	NA	TGCGCCAGCAGCTTGGTTCAGGGTTACAGTGAGCAGTTCTTC	CASSLVQGYSEQFF
TRBV30	NA	TRBJ1-1	TRBD1	TGTGCCTGGGGACAGACAGGGAGCACTGAAGCTTTCTTT	CAWGQTGSTEAFF
TRBV9	NA	TRBJ2-7	NA	TGTGCCAGCAGCGTAGAAGAGGGCCTCGCGGGGGAGCAGTACTTC	CASSVEEGLAGEQYF
TRBV5-4	NA	TRBJ2-5	NA	TGTGCCAGCAGCAATCAGGGCAATCAAGAGACCCAGTACTTC	CASSNQGNQETQYF
TRBV2	NA	TRBJ2-2	TRBD1	TGTGCCACCGCCGGACAGGGGATTGACACCGGGGAGCTGTTTTTT	CATAGQGIDTGELFF